The 5 T cell receptor beta chains below were found in one sample sequenced in a study of radiation and T cells in renal cell carcinoma. Treatment specified: treatment-naive control, cytoreductive nephrectomy. Profiled with immunoSEQ multiplex PCR; TCRdb holds only in-frame clones, not every one. This sample has 5,700 or so clones; more than 60% occur once, and the top ten carry 25% to 30%. The input for sequencing was tumor tissue, taken from a patient whose treatment was nephrectomy without radiotherapy. These receptors all stem from a human donor with renal cell carcinoma.

This rearrangement joins TRBV30 to TRBJ1-6; 7 nucleotides match TRBD1. Germline assignment: CDR1 GTSNPN and CDR2 SVGIG (reference sequence). This CDR3 region has 16 residues. V dropped 1 base and J dropped 4; count of bases not matched to a gene: 7. CDR3 in amino acids: CAWSGSGGGYNSPLHF. CDR3 in DNA: TGTGCCTGGAGTGGATCAGGGGGTGGTTATAATTCACCCCTCCACTTT.

The chain is built from TRBV4-2 and TRBJ2-5, with D perhaps TRBD2 (6 bases). V was pared by 0 bases and J by 3 bases, with 11 bases between. Germline CDR1 reads LGHNA; CDR2 reads YNFKEQ. The CDR3 spans 15 residues. CDR3 in DNA: TGTGCCAGCAGCCAAGATCTGGAGGGAGAAGAGACCCAGTACTTC. It is translated as CASSQDLEGEETQYF.

The gene calls are TRBV28 and TRBJ2-5; D is unclear. The CDR3 length is 15 residues. Germline values: CDR1 MDHEN, CDR2 SYDVKM. V was shortened by 2 bases and J by 4 bases, with 14 bases between the two germline ends. In nucleotides, the CDR3 is TGTGCCAGCAGTTTAATAGGGTTCTGGGTAGAGACCCAGTACTTC. Translation: CASSLIGFWVETQYF.

The rearrangement links TRBV19 to TRBJ1-1; a weak D match, TRBD1 (5 bases). The CDR3 contains 14 residues. Trimming took 9 bases from V and 0 from J, leaving 14 bases between them. Germline CDR1 reads LNHDA; CDR2 reads SQIVND (reference sequence). The CDR3 spells CASLTEPMNTEAFF. For the CDR3, the DNA is TGTGCCAGCCTGACAGAGCCCATGAACACTGAAGCTTTCTTT.

The V and J genes are TRBV7-8 and TRBJ2-7, with D perhaps being TRBD1 or TRBD2 (6 bases each). V was shortened by 3 bases and J by 4 bases, with 16 bases between the two germline ends. The CDR3 sequence is 15 residues long. Germline V gene sequence: CDR1 SGHVS, CDR2 FQNEAQ. CDR3 coding DNA: TGTGCCAGCAGCTTCGAGGGGGGCTTTGGATACGAGCAGTACTTC. Protein sequence: CASSFEGGFGYEQYF.